Sequencing of this TCR beta chain was carried out in a study of T-cell reconstitution after alpha-beta-depleted transplantation in children. Worth noting for this clonotype: The antigen is undetermined.

Study-level results: In patients about two months after transplant, alpha-beta T cells reportedly arose from several hundred expanded graft clones.

Preparing the TCRbeta library involved the use of unique molecular identifiers. TCRdb re-called the PCR reads with MiXCR, one entry per CDR3 protein. Among 100,000 or so distinct CDR3 sequences, around 15% were seen once, and the ten largest hold around a fifth. The source material was PBMCs, mostly from graft donor cells, sampled 180 days after TCRalphabeta/CD19-depleted stem cell transplant. The TCR originated in a male patient between 2 and 10 years old who had a stem cell transplant for acute lymphoblastic leukemia, so the T cells may come from the graft donor.

CDR3 sequence: CAISGLTSPGNTIYF. In nucleotides, the CDR3 is TGTGCCATCAGTGGACTCACGAGTCCTGGAAACACCATATATTTT. The gene calls are TRBV10-3 and TRBJ1-3; D gene ambiguous. The V and J ends lost 4 bases and 2 bases respectively, with 12 bases between them. The V gene's germline CDR1 is ENHRY and CDR2 SYGVKD. The CDR3 spans 15 residues.